Listed below are T cell receptor beta chains from one sample, sequenced in a study of cytomegalovirus exposure and HLA in healthy donors. Some clones are missing from TCRdb's copy, which holds only in-frame ones; the method was immunoSEQ multiplex PCR. This sample has about 160,000 clones, with roughly 78% found just once. The sample was PBMCs. These receptor sequences come from a man aged 50-59 years in good health and CMV-seropositive. CDR3s include the opening cysteine and the closing phenylalanine or tryptophan. Where a row states a size, it is once, few, many or the class of an expanded clone; other rows omit it.

J gene	clone size	V gene	CDR3 protein
TRBJ2-1	.	TRBV27	CASRLRGYNEQFF
TRBJ2-7	.	TRBV27	CASSQGTRGAYEQYF
TRBJ1-5	.	TRBV19	CASSTRRGGNQPQHF
TRBJ2-3	.	TRBV20-1	CSARDDNLEYF
TRBJ1-4	.	TRBV15	CATSTRDRGEKLFF
TRBJ1-5	few	TRBV6-6	CASSYRGFVQPQHF
TRBJ2-2	.	TRBV4-2	CASSQELSSGRNFGRAGELFF
TRBJ2-7	.	TRBV5-4	CASSRSVRADTYEQYF
TRBJ2-3	.	TRBV14	CASSQLVEGTQYF
TRBJ1-5	.	TRBV28	CASTLGNYQPQHF
.	.	TRBV28	CASSVPSFKGAILYEQYF
TRBJ2-7	few	TRBV28	CASSYSGYEQYF
TRBJ2-1	once	TRBV27	CASSLSGPYNEQFF
TRBJ2-7	.	TRBV5-5	CASSLEGGAREQYF
TRBJ2-3	.	TRBV5-1	CASSFGLAGGPGVADTQYF
TRBJ2-5	.	TRBV5-4	CASKRQGNQETQYF
TRBJ1-5	.	TRBV5-5	CASSLDPGSQPQHF
TRBJ1-3	.	TRBV7-8	CASSLAGFNGNTIYF
TRBJ2-7	.	TRBV7-9	CASSPEGFYEQYF
TRBJ2-1	once	TRBV7-3	CASSLIVRGEQFF
TRBJ2-7	.	TRBV20-1	CSASSSYEQYF
TRBJ2-3	.	TRBV28	CASRSSGGGTDTQYF
TRBJ1-1	.	TRBV7-9	CASSTSGANTEAFF
.	.	TRBV5-6	CASSLWQGNEQYF
TRBJ2-5	.	TRBV28	CASSLLAWELAETQYF
TRBJ1-5	once	TRBV27	CASSLTVYSNQPQHF
TRBJ2-1	.	TRBV13	CASSYGLAGVFEEQFF
TRBJ2-1	.	TRBV5-1	CASSFALLSYNEQFF
TRBJ1-2	.	TRBV15	CATSGGGDRSYGYTF
TRBJ2-7	.	TRBV7-9	CSSSSGQAYEQYF
TRBJ1-1	.	TRBV18	CASSLRRVGQGGTEAFF
TRBJ1-1	few	TRBV7-9	CASSGAGEGNTEAFF
TRBJ1-6	.	TRBV7-2	CASSLTSGTSHSPLHF
TRBJ2-5	.	TRBV7-2	CASSLGVGLEETQYF
TRBJ2-1	.	TRBV11-2	CASSEPWALYNEQFF
TRBJ2-1	once	TRBV18	CASSPGTGTENFF
.	.	TRBV2	CASSDGSSYEQYF
TRBJ1-2	.	TRBV9	CASSPMGGYGYTF
TRBJ2-1	.	TRBV30	CAWSQLSGTYNEQFF
TRBJ2-3	.	TRBV6-4	CASSQQGISTDTQYF
TRBJ2-5	.	TRBV28	CASSPAPGQGHETQYF
TRBJ1-2	.	TRBV11-2	CASSLGTGYGYTF
TRBJ2-1	.	TRBV6-4	CASSDGTSGDNEQFF
TRBJ2-5	.	TRBV18	CASSPPSGDLQETQYF
TRBJ2-7	.	TRBV10-3	CAISESTSGGEQYF
TRBJ2-7	.	TRBV13	CASSLSRGEQYF
TRBJ1-1	few	TRBV29-1	CSVVGTEAFF
TRBJ2-7	.	TRBV6-5	CASSYFGRAGDEQYF
TRBJ2-7	.	TRBV28	CASPPRRDGSYEQYF
TRBJ2-7	once	TRBV7-9	CASSRDTSYEQYF
TRBJ2-5	.	TRBV25-1	CASSEYNQETQYF
TRBJ2-3	.	TRBV5-1	CASSSGLAADTQYF
TRBJ2-5	.	TRBV4-1	CASSQDRGGETQYF
TRBJ1-5	.	TRBV27	CASSTDRANQPQHF
TRBJ1-1	.	TRBV10-3	CAVSANGGNRGSTEAFF
TRBJ2-2	.	TRBV9	CASSVGGAGENTGELFF
TRBJ2-7	.	TRBV28	CASTLGTEVYEQYF
TRBJ2-2	.	TRBV5-1	CASSFMSENTGELFF
TRBJ2-1	once	TRBV7-8	CASSRSGRALTGGEQFF